A single sample gave rise to the 3 T cell receptor beta chains below, sequenced in a study of siplizumab effects on memory and regulatory T cells. Assay used: immunoSEQ multiplex PCR; TCRdb lists only in-frame clones, some missing. Here the sample spans approximately 100,000 clones, roughly nine tenths being singletons. The sequenced sample was Tregs sorted from blood. The receptor source for this set is a human donor in good health.

The genes are TRBV11-3 and TRBJ2-1; 9 nucleotides align to TRBD1. This CDR3 region has 19 residues. Germline V CDR1 and CDR2: SGHNT, YENEEA. V shed 3 bases and J 5 bases; nucleotides not matched to a gene: 17. Here the CDR3 DNA reads TGTGCCAGCAGCTTTCAGGACAGGGGATGGCAATGCCCCCACAATGAGCAGTTCTTC. This gives the protein CASSFQDRGWQCPHNEQFF.

This sequence joins TRBV19 and TRBJ2-5; 7 bases line up with TRBD1. Germline lookup yields CDR1 LNHDA and CDR2 SQIVND (reference sequence). The CDR3 sequence is 15 residues long. V shed 4 bases and J 7 bases; nucleotides not matched to a gene: 12. CDR3 sequence (DNA): TGTGCCAGTAGTACCATTCCCAGGGCAGGGGGGACCCAGTACTTC. Residues: CASSTIPRAGGTQYF.

This CDR3 is CASRRDNAYEQYF. DNA for the CDR3: TGTGCCAGTAGACGGGACAATGCCTACGAGCAGTACTTC. The rearrangement uses TRBV6-1 and TRBJ2-7; possibly TRBD1 for D (6 bases). Germline values: CDR1 MNHNS, CDR2 SASEGT. V was clipped by 9 bases and J by 2 bases, with 14 bases between them. CDR3 length: 13 residues.